This T cell receptor beta chain was recorded in a study of blood T cell repertoires in COVID-19. About the research overall: PBMCs, B-cell-depleted T cells, or T cells were the source of the cDNA or gDNA that made up the material.

In the original processing: By means of reference gene primer amplification, nucleated cell counts were estimated. Only in-frame clones appear in the TCRdb table, and some are missing; sequencing was by immunoSEQ multiplex PCR. The D gene and trimming were derived from the DNA, and the V and J assignments and clone size from that table. The sample includes under 150,000 clones, roughly 80% of them seen just once. The V gene's germline CDR1 is SGHAT and CDR2 FQNNGV. The V gene end was trimmed by 5 bases and the J gene end by 0 bases; junction bases not matched to a gene: 6. This CDR3 has 16 residues. Sequenced material: peripheral blood. V and J are TRBV11-2 and TRBJ1-5; 8 positions agree with TRBD1. The clonotype was recovered from a human donor with acute or convalescent COVID-19. The donor label of this sample is uncertain. Written as DNA, the CDR3 is TGTGCCAGCAGCCCCGGACAGGGCAATAGCAATCAGCCCCAGCATTTT. It encodes CASSPGQGNSNQPQHF. The whole variable domain, filled in from reference TRBV11-2 and TRBJ1-5, reads EAGVAQSPRYKIIEKRQSVAFWCNPISGHATLYWYQQILGQGPKLLIQFQNNGVVDDSQLPKDRFSAERLKGVDSTLKIQPAKLEDSAVYLCASSPGQGNSNQPQHFGDGTRLSIL.